The rows below give T cell receptor beta chains drawn from one sample of a study of blood T cell repertoires in COVID-19. Sequenced by immunoSEQ multiplex PCR; TCRdb stores in-frame clones only, minus some. The top ten clones hold over 7.5% of a sample with about 72,000 clones, approximately 90% of them seen once. Source material: peripheral blood. These receptors originate from a man aged 25 to 45 with acute or convalescent COVID-19. CDR3s include the opening cysteine and the closing phenylalanine or tryptophan. The D gene is left open where the match is weak. Clone sizes are given selectively: once, few, many, or a class where the clone is expanded.

TRBV5-1,NA,TRBJ2-2,TRBD1,CASSLVDRGASGELFF,TGCGCCAGCAGCTTGGTTGACAGGGGGGCGTCCGGGGAGCTGTTTTTT
TRBV7-2,NA,TRBJ1-2,TRBD1,CASSLAITGVNYGYTF,TGTGCCAGCAGCTTAGCCATTACAGGGGTTAACTATGGCTACACCTTC
TRBV11-2,once,TRBJ1-3,NA,CASSLEPGSSGNTIYF,TGTGCCAGCAGCTTAGAGCCGGGTAGCTCTGGAAACACCATATATTTT
TRBV10-3,NA,TRBJ2-7,TRBD1,CAISRTTSGGTYF,TGTGCCATCAGTCGAACCACTTCAGGGGGCACGTACTTC
TRBV27,NA,TRBJ1-2,TRBD1,CASSSRTGYKSNYGYTF,TGTGCCAGCAGTTCAAGGACAGGCTACAAATCTAACTATGGCTACACCTTC
TRBV28,once,TRBJ2-3,TRBD2,CASRPSAGGPSNTQYF,TGTGCCAGCAGACCCTCAGCGGGAGGGCCCTCTAATACGCAGTATTTT
TRBV19,NA,TRBJ2-7,NA,CASSPLGRDEQYF,TGTGCCAGTAGCCCCCTAGGGCGGGACGAGCAGTACTTC
TRBV12-3/TRBV12-4,NA,TRBJ2-3,NA,CASSLTGVRTQYF,TGTGCCAGCAGCCTTACAGGAGTTCGTACGCAGTATTTT
TRBV4-2,NA,TRBJ2-4,NA,CASSQPDSQLAKNIQYF,TGTGCCAGCAGCCAACCAGACAGCCAGCTAGCCAAAAACATTCAGTACTTC
TRBV1,NA,TRBJ2-2,NA,CTSSQDGTSGRTILNTGELFF,TGCACCAGCAGCCAAGATGGGACTAGCGGGAGGACGATATTGAACACCGGGGAGCTGTTTTTT
TRBV19,NA,TRBJ2-1,NA,CASSTAYSNNEQFF,TGTGCCAGTAGTACTGCGTATAGTAACAATGAGCAGTTCTTC
TRBV19,NA,TRBJ2-2,TRBD2,CASSISSGLRELFF,TGTGCCAGTAGTATATCTAGCGGTCTAAGGGAGCTGTTTTTT
TRBV30,NA,TRBJ1-1,NA,CAWSVQTNTEAFF,TGTGCCTGGAGTGTACAGACAAACACTGAAGCTTTCTTT
TRBV19,NA,TRBJ2-1,TRBD2,CASSPTPGGLNNEQFF,TGTGCCAGTAGTCCTACTCCGGGAGGTCTGAACAATGAGCAGTTCTTC
TRBV11-2,NA,TRBJ1-1,NA,CASSLDGGIMNTEAFF,TGTGCCAGCAGCTTAGACGGGGGAATTATGAACACTGAAGCTTTCTTT
TRBV5-8,NA,TRBJ2-7,NA,CASSPRDLVPYSGSLYEQYF,TGTGCCAGCAGCCCCCGGGACCTGGTACCCTATAGCGGTTCACTCTACGAGCAGTACTTC
TRBV6-5,NA,TRBJ2-1,NA,CASSSGGRVYNEQFF,TGTGCCAGCAGTTCGGGGGGCCGGGTCTACAATGAGCAGTTCTTC
TRBV6-5,once,TRBJ2-2,TRBD2,CASSYSVREGTGELFF,TGTGCCAGCAGTTACTCGGTCAGGGAGGGCACCGGGGAGCTGTTTTTT
TRBV6-2/TRBV6-3,NA,TRBJ2-1,NA,CASSRGGGANNEQFF,TGTGCCAGCAGCAGGGGGGGAGGGGCCAACAATGAGCAGTTCTTC
TRBV2,NA,TRBJ2-5,NA,CASSRDTTRETQYF,TGTGCCAGCAGCCGGGACACCACACGGGAGACCCAGTACTTC